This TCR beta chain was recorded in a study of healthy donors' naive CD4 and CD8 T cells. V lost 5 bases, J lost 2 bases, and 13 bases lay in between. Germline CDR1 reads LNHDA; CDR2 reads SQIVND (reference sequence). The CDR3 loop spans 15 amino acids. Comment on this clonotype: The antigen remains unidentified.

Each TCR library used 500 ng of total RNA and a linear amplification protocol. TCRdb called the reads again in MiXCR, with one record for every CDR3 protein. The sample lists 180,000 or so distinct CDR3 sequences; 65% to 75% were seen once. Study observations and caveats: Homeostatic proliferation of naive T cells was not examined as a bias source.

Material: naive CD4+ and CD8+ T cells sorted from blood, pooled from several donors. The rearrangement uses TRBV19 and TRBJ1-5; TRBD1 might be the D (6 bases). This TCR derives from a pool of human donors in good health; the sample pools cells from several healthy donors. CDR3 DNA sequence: TGTGCCAGTAGTGATTACAGGGTTCGCAATCAGCCCCAGCATTTT. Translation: CASSDYRVRNQPQHF.